This T cell receptor (beta chain) was sequenced in a study of identical twins. Points from the study as a whole: Abundant beta clonotypes from cord blood had fewer insertions, unlike memory repertoires, which showed none. For out-of-frame alpha sequences shared by twins, low generation probability was in excess. Findings depended on cross-sectional statistics rather than tracking the same donors.

Only a few counts were recorded for this clonotype. The antigen is unknown. TCRdb analysed the 5' RACE reads with MiXCR anew, one entry per CDR3 protein. Seen here are 240,000 or so distinct CDR3 sequences, about 10% observed once, and the top ten hold less than 12%. The sample taken for sequencing was memory T cells sorted from blood. This TCR was sampled from a man in his fifties in good health.

CDR3 coding DNA: TGTGCCAGCAGCCAGAAAAAACAGGGTGGGACTGAAGCTTTCTTT. This gives the protein CASSQKKQGGTEAFF. The chain has TRBV3-1 and TRBJ1-1; D may be TRBD1 (6 bases). Trimming cost V 3 bases and J 5 bases, with 16 bases left between them. Looked up from germline, CDR1 is LGHDT and CDR2 is YNNKEL (reference sequence). The CDR3 loop spans 15 amino acids.